The 8 T cell receptor beta chains below were found in one sample sequenced in a study of identical twins. TCRdb re-called the 5' RACE reads with MiXCR, one entry per CDR3 protein. The data show about 340,000 distinct CDR3 sequences, about 10% seen once. The sample consisted of naive T cells sorted from blood. These receptors all stem from a woman aged 50 to 60 in good health.

The sample holds a few counts of this clonotype. This chain links TRBV20-1 with TRBJ1-5, with D uncertain. V was pared by 2 bases and J by 1 base, with 15 bases between. CDR3 size: 16 residues. Germline V gene sequence: CDR1 DFQATT, CDR2 SNEGSKA (reference sequence). CDR3 DNA sequence: TGCAGTGCTAGATCCCTGGGAAGGAGAAGCAATCAGCCCCAGCATTTT. Its translation is CSARSLGRRSNQPQHF.

This clonotype was picked up many times. J is TRBJ2-1 and V is TRBV2; D is uncertain. Trimming left V 2 bases short and J 13 bases short, with 12 bases between. The V gene's germline CDR1 is SNHLY and CDR2 FYNNEI. The CDR3 contains 12 residues. The CDR3 is CASSEPPAHQFF. The DNA of the CDR3 is TGTGCCAGCAGTGAACCCCCGGCCCACCAGTTCTTC.

The rearrangement uses TRBV28 and TRBJ2-5; 8 bases are a match to TRBD1. Germline CDR1 is MDHEN and CDR2 is SYDVKM. With V trimmed by 6 bases and J by 2 bases, 8 bases remained unmatched. This CDR3 spans 15 amino acids. CDR3 bases: TGTGCCAGCAGACACCCTCGGACAGGGCAAGAGACCCAGTACTTC. Protein sequence: CASRHPRTGQETQYF. Using reference TRBV28 and TRBJ2-5 for the parts outside the CDR3, the full variable domain is DVKVTQSSRYLVKRTGEKVFLECVQDMDHENMFWYRQDPGLGLRLIYFSYDVKMKEKGDIPEGYSVSREKKERFSLILESASTNQTSMYLCASRHPRTGQETQYFGPGTRLLVL.

This clonotype was counted between two and nine times. The chain joins TRBV24-1 to TRBJ2-7, with D unresolved. Trimming pared 7 bases from V and 2 bases from J, leaving 5 bases between. The CDR3 is made up of 11 amino acids. Germline assignment: CDR1 KGHDR and CDR2 SFDVKD. CDR3 sequence reads: CATRSTYEQYF. The CDR3, as DNA: TGTGCCACCAGGTCTACCTACGAGCAGTACTTC.

The chain employs TRBV13 and TRBJ1-3, with D possibly being TRBD1 (5 bases). Germline V gene sequence: CDR1 PRHDT, CDR2 FYEKMQ (reference sequence). CDR3 length: 16 amino acids. V lost 4 bases and J lost 0, with 13 bases in between. CDR3 sequence: CASSSFRAYSGNTIYF. DNA for the CDR3: TGTGCCAGCAGCTCATTCAGGGCTTACTCTGGAAACACCATATATTTT.

This clonotype was picked up a small number of times. The chain recombines TRBV4-1 with TRBJ2-1; 7 bases are shared with TRBD2. This CDR3 comprises 17 residues. J was trimmed by 5 bases and V by 0 bases; bases with no gene match: 10. Germline loops: CDR1 MGHRA, CDR2 YSYEKL. The CDR3 coding sequence is TGCGCCAGCAGCCAAGATACTAGCGTGGTCCCCCACAATGAGCAGTTCTTC. It specifies CASSQDTSVVPHNEQFF.

This clonotype occurred many times. The chain is built from TRBV11-3 and TRBJ2-2, with D possibly TRBD2 on 6 matching bases. Per the germline V gene, CDR1 is SGHNT and CDR2 is YENEEA. CDR3 length: 17 residues. Trimming stripped 8 bases from V and 3 bases from J, with 22 bases between. The CDR3 sequence is CASGTQRKGLYTGELFF. CDR3 in DNA: TGTGCCAGCGGGACTCAAAGAAAGGGACTCTACACCGGGGAGCTGTTTTTT.

In this sample, this clonotype turned up a few times. The rearrangement uses TRBV24-1 and TRBJ1-2, with unresolved D. The CDR3 spans 13 residues. V dropped 4 bases and J dropped 2 bases, with 7 bases sitting between them. Germline V gene sequence: CDR1 KGHDR, CDR2 SFDVKD. CDR3 nucleotide sequence: TGTGCCACCAGTGACCAACCCAACTATGGCTACACCTTC. It is translated as CATSDQPNYGYTF.